Below, one T cell receptor (beta chain) is given with its context. This record belongs to a study of T cells in Graves' hyperthyroidism and ophthalmopathy. The CDR3 regions of TCR beta were amplified from RNA transcripts. TCR CDR3 underwent first-round RT-PCR with the HTBI primer set. MiXCR, applied by TCRdb to the multiplex PCR reads, yields one record per CDR3 protein. Of 370,000 or so distinct CDR3 sequences listed, roughly 14% are singletons. The V gene's germline CDR1 is GTSNPN and CDR2 SVGIG (reference sequence). The CDR3 is 13 amino acids. V lost 3 bases and J 3 bases, leaving 9 bases between the germline ends.

The sequence was obtained from a young man with Graves' hyperthyroidism that later progressed to Graves' ophthalmopathy. The chain couples TRBV30 to TRBJ1-5; D call uncertain. Sequencing input: blood. This CDR3 reads CAWSAGNNQPQHF. DNA for the CDR3: TGTGCCTGGAGCGCAGGTAACAATCAGCCCCAGCATTTT. Supplemented by reference TRBV30 and TRBJ1-5, the full variable domain reads SQTIHQWPATLVQPVGSPLSLECTVEGTSNPNLYWYRQAAGRGLQLLFYSVGIGQISSEVPQNLSASRPQDRQFILSSKKLLLSDSGFYLCAWSAGNNQPQHFGDGTRLSIL.